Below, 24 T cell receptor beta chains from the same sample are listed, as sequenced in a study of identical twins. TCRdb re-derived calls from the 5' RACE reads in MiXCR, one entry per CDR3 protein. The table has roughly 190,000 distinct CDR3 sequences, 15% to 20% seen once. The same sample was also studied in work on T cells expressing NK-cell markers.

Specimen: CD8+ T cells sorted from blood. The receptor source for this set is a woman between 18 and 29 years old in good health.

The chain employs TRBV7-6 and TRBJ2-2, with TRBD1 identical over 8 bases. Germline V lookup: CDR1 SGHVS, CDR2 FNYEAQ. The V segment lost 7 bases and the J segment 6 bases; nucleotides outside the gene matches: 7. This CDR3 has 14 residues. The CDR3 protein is CASNPIRGPGELFF. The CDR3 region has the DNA TGTGCCAGCAACCCCATCAGGGGGCCCGGGGAGCTGTTTTTT.

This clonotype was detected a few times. The CDR3 loop reads CASSARDGEAFF. CDR3 sequence (DNA): TGTGCCAGCAGTGCCCGGGACGGTGAAGCTTTCTTT. V usage is TRBV4-2 and J usage is TRBJ1-1; maybe TRBD1 (5 bases). This CDR3 has 12 amino acids. Germline-derived CDR1 and CDR2 are LGHNA and YNFKEQ. V lost 6 bases to trimming and J lost 7 bases, with 12 bases between them.

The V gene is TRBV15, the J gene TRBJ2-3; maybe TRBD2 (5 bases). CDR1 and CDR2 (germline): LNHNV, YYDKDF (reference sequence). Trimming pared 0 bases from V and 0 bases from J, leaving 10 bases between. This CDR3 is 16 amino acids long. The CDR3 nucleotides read TGTGCCACCAGCAGAGATCGGGGAGCTAGCACAGATACGCAGTATTTT. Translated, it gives CATSRDRGASTDTQYF.

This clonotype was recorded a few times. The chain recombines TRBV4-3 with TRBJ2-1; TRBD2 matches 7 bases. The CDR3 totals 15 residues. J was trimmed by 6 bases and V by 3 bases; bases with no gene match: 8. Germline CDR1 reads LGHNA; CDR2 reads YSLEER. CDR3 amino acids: CASSQYRLARNEQFF. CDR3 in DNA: TGCGCCAGCAGCCAGTACCGACTAGCTCGCAATGAGCAGTTCTTC.

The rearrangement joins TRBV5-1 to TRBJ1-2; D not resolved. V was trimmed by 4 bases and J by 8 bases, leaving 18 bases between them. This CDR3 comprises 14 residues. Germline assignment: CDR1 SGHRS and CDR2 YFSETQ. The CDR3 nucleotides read TGCGCCAGCAGCCCGGAGACGGCCCGAAAGGGCTACACCTTC. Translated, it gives CASSPETARKGYTF.

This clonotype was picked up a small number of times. CDR3 protein: CASSLGLAGDTDTQYF. Here the CDR3 DNA reads TGCGCCAGCAGCTTGGGCCTAGCGGGGGACACAGATACGCAGTATTTT. The chain employs TRBV5-1 and TRBJ2-3, with 10 positions matching TRBD2. J lost 2 bases, V lost 0 bases, and 3 bases had no gene match. Per the germline V gene, CDR1 is SGHRS and CDR2 is YFSETQ. The CDR3 contains 16 residues.

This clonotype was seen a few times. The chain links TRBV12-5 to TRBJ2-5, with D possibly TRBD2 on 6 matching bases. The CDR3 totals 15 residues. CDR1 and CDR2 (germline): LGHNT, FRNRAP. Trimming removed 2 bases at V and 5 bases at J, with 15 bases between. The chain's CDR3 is CASGLIGGAYETQYF. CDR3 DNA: TGTGCTAGTGGTTTGATCGGGGGAGCGTATGAGACCCAGTACTTC.

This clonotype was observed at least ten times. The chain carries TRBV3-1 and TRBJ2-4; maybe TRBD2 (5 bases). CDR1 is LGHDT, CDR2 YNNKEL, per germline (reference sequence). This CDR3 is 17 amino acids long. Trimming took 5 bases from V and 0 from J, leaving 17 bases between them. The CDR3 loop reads CASSGSDKVIAKNIQYF. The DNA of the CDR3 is TGTGCCAGCAGCGGGAGCGATAAGGTTATAGCCAAAAACATTCAGTACTTC.

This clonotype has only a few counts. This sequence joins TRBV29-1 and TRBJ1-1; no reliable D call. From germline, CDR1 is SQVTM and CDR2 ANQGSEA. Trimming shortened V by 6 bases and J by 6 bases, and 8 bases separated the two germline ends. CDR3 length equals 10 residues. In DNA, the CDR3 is TGCAGCGTGACCGGGTCTGAAGCTTTCTTT. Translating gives CSVTGSEAFF.

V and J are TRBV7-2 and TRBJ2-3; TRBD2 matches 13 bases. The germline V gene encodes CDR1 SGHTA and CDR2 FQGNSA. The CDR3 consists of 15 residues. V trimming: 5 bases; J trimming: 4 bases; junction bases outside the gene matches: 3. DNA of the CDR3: TGTGCCAGCAGCCGGACTAGCGGGAGTGCAGATACGCAGTATTTT. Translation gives CASSRTSGSADTQYF.

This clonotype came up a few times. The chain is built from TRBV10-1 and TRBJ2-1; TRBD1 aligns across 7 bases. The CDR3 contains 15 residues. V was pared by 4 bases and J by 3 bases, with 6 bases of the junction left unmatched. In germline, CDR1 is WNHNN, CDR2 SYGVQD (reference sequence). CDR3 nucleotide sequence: TGCGCCAGCAGTGTTAAAGGGGGCAACTACAATGAGCAGTTCTTC. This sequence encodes CASSVKGGNYNEQFF.

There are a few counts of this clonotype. The CDR3 spells CASSQGLASYEQYF. CDR3 bases: TGTGCCAGCAGCCAAGGACTAGCCTCCTACGAGCAGTACTTC. This chain links TRBV27 with TRBJ2-7; 8 bases match TRBD2. V was pared by 6 bases and J by 0 bases, with 4 bases of the junction left unmatched. Germline CDR1 and CDR2: MNHEY and SMNVEV (reference sequence). The CDR3 is made up of 14 amino acids.

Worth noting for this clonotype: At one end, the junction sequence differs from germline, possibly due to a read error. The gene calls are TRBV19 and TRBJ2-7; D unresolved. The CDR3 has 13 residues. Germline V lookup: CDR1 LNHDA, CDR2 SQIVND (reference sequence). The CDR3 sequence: CSSSISLAYEQYF. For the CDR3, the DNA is TGTTCCAGTAGTATTAGCCTAGCCTACGAGCAGTACTTC.

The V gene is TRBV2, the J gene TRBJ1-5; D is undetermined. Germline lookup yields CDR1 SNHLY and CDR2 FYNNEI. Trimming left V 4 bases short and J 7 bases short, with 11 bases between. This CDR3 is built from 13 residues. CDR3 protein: CASSAPLGQPQHF. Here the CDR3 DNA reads TGTGCCAGCAGTGCTCCCCTTGGGCAGCCCCAGCATTTT.

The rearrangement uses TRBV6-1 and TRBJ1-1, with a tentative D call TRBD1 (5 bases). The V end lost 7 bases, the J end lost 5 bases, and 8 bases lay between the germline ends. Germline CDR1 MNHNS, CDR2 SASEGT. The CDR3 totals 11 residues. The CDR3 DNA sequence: TGTGCCAGCAAGTGGGGGACTGAAGCTTTCTTT. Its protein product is CASKWGTEAFF.

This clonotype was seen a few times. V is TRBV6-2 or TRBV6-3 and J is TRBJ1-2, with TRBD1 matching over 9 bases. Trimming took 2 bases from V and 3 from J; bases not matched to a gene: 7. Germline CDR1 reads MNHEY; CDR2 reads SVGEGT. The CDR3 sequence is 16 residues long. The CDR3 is CASSYTPGQGYYGYTF. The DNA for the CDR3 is TGTGCCAGCAGTTACACCCCCGGACAGGGGTACTATGGCTACACCTTC.

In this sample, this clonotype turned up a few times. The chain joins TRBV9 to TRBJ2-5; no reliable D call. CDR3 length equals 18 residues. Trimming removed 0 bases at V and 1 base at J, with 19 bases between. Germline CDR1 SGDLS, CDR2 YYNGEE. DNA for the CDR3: TGTGCCAGCAGCGTAGACGGTTCCAGTTGGGGTATCCAAGAGACCCAGTACTTC. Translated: CASSVDGSSWGIQETQYF.

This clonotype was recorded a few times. The CDR3 spells CASSLALFSNTDTQYF. The CDR3 bases are TGTGCCAGCAGCTTGGCCCTATTCTCAAACACAGATACGCAGTATTTT. The chain recombines TRBV5-6 with TRBJ2-3, with D unclear. Deletions cut 0 bases from V and 2 bases from J, with 13 bases between. The CDR3 is 16 amino acids. Looked up from germline, CDR1 is SGHDT and CDR2 is YYEEEE.

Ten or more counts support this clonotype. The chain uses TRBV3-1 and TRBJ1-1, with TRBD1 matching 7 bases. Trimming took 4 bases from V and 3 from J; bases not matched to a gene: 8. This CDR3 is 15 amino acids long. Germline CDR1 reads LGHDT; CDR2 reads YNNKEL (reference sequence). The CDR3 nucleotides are TGTGCCAGCAGCCTCGAGACAGGGTTTGACACTGAAGCTTTCTTT. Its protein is CASSLETGFDTEAFF. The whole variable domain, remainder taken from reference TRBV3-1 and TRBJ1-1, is DTAVSQTPKYLVTQMGNDKSIKCEQNLGHDTMYWYKQDSKKFLKIMFSYNNKELIINETVPNRFSPKSPDKAHLNLHINSLELGDSAVYFCASSLETGFDTEAFFGQGTRLTVV.

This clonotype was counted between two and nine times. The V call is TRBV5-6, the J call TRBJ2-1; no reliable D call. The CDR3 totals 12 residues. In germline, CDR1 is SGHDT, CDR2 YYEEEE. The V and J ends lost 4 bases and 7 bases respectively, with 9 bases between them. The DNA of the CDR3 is TGTGCCAGCAGCGCCAGTTGGAATGAGCAGTTCTTC. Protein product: CASSASWNEQFF.

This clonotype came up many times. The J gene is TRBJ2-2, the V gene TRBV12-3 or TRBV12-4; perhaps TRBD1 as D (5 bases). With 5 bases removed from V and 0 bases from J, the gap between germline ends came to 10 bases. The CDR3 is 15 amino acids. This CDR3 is CASSQTVANTGELFF. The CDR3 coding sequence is TGTGCCAGCAGTCAGACAGTAGCGAACACCGGGGAGCTGTTTTTT.

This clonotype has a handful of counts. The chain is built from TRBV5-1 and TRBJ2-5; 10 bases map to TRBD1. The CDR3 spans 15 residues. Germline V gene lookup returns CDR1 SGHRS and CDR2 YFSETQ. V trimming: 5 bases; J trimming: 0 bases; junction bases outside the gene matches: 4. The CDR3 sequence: CASRATGGYQETQYF. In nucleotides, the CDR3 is TGCGCCAGCAGGGCGACAGGGGGCTACCAAGAGACCCAGTACTTC. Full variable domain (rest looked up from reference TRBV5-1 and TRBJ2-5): KAGVTQTPRYLIKTRGQQVTLSCSPISGHRSVSWYQQTPGQGLQFLFEYFSETQRNKGNFPGRFSGRQFSNSRSEMNVSTLELGDSALYLCASRATGGYQETQYFGPGTRLLVL.

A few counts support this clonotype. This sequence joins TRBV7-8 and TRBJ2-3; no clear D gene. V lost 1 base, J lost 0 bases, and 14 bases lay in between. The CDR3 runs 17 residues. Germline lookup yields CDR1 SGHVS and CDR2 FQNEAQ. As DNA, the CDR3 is TGTGCCAGCAGCTTAGACGTTCCCAATCCTAGCACAGATACGCAGTATTTT. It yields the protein CASSLDVPNPSTDTQYF. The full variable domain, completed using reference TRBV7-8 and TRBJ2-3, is GAGVSQSPRYKVAKRGQDVALRCDPISGHVSLFWYQQALGQGPEFLTYFQNEAQLDKSGLPSDRFFAERPEGSVSTLKIQRTQQEDSAVYLCASSLDVPNPSTDTQYFGPGTRLTVL.

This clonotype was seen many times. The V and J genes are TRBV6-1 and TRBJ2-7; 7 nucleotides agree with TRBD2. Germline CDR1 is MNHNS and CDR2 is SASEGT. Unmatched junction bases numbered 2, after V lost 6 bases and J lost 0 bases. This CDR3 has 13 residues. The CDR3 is CASSWGGSYEQYF. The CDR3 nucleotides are TGTGCCAGCAGCTGGGGGGGCTCCTACGAGCAGTACTTC.